This passage covers 30 T cell receptor beta chains from one sample sequenced in a study of identical twins. MiXCR, run by TCRdb on the 5' RACE reads, gives a single entry per CDR3 protein. The repertoire consists of approximately 890,000 distinct CDR3 sequences, with about 12% occurring once and the leading ten covering about 1.5%. The same data also contributed to another study, on yellow fever vaccine responses in identical twins.

The sequenced sample consisted of PBMCs. These receptors all come from a woman aged 18 to 35 in good health.

This clonotype was found a few times. The chain couples TRBV20-1 to TRBJ2-1; 9 nucleotides line up with TRBD2. The germline V gene has CDR1 DFQATT and CDR2 SNEGSKA (reference sequence). Trimming at V came to 2 bases and at J to 7 bases, leaving 12 bases not matched to a gene. The CDR3 contains 16 residues. The chain's CDR3 is CSARYNLAGSGNEQFF. The CDR3 bases are TGCAGTGCTAGATACAACCTAGCGGGATCTGGAAATGAGCAGTTCTTC.

This clonotype was found a few times. V gene TRBV29-1 combines with J gene TRBJ2-1, with D possibly called TRBD1 or TRBD2 (5 bases each). The CDR3 contains 20 residues. CDR1 SQVTM and CDR2 ANQGSEA come from the germline V gene. V was shortened by 1 base and J by 5 bases, with 30 bases between the two germline ends. The CDR3 sequence is CSVEGGIPAILIPINNEQFF. CDR3 bases: TGCAGCGTTGAAGGGGGGATCCCGGCCATCTTGATACCTATTAACAATGAGCAGTTCTTC.

This clonotype was picked up a small number of times. The CDR3 nucleotides are TGTGCCAGCAGCCCACCCGGGCCAAGGAAACAGTTCTTC. It encodes CASSPPGPRKQFF. This rearrangement joins TRBV5-6 to TRBJ2-1; D uncertain. The CDR3 runs 13 residues. The V and J ends lost 4 bases and 13 bases respectively, with 18 bases between them. Per germline, CDR1 SGHDT and CDR2 YYEEEE. Full variable domain (outside the CDR3, taken from reference TRBV5-6 and TRBJ2-1): DAGVTQSPTHLIKTRGQQVTLRCSPKSGHDTVSWYQQALGQGPQFIFQYYEEEERQRGNFPDRFSGHQFPNYSSELNVNALLLGDSALYLCASSPPGPRKQFFGPGTRLTVL.

The V and J genes are TRBV24-1 and TRBJ1-2; TRBD1 aligns across 9 bases. Germline V gene lookup returns CDR1 KGHDR and CDR2 SFDVKD. CDR3 size: 17 residues. V dropped 1 base and J dropped 3; count of bases not matched to a gene: 8. The CDR3 reads CATSDLTKGQGYYGYTF. The DNA of the CDR3 is TGTGCCACCAGTGATTTAACTAAAGGACAGGGGTACTATGGCTACACCTTC.

The chain carries TRBV6-5 and TRBJ2-5; tentative D call: TRBD1 (6 bases). The CDR3 consists of 15 residues. The germline gives CDR1 MNHEY, CDR2 SVGAGI. The V and J ends lost 0 bases and 1 base respectively, with 9 bases between them. The CDR3 sequence: CASSYSTGIQETQYF. The CDR3 DNA reads TGTGCCAGCAGTTACTCTACAGGGATCCAAGAGACCCAGTACTTC.

This clonotype turned up a few times. The V gene is TRBV12-3 or TRBV12-4, the J gene TRBJ2-3; D possibly matches TRBD1 or TRBD2 (5 bases each). V lost 7 bases, J lost 0 bases, and 17 bases lay in between. This CDR3 spans 16 amino acids. CDR3 amino acids: CASNIAGSRSTDTQYF. The DNA of the CDR3 is TGTGCCAGCAACATAGCAGGGAGTCGAAGCACAGATACGCAGTATTTT.

V gene TRBV3-1 combines with J gene TRBJ1-1, with 12 bases identical to TRBD1. J gave up 10 bases and V 4 bases, and 13 bases lay outside the gene matches. The V gene's germline CDR1 is LGHDT and CDR2 YNNKEL (reference sequence). The CDR3 runs 16 residues. CDR3 sequence: CASSLGTGGVIAGAFF. The CDR3 bases are TGTGCCAGCAGCCTTGGGACAGGGGGCGTTATAGCTGGAGCTTTCTTT.

The chain joins TRBV7-8 to TRBJ2-2, with D perhaps TRBD1 (5 bases). This CDR3 region has 14 residues. Germline-derived CDR1 and CDR2 are SGHVS and FQNEAQ. Trimming left V 10 bases short and J 2 bases short, with 14 bases between. The CDR3 coding sequence is TGTGCCATCCGACAGAGCCAAAACACCGGGGAGCTGTTTTTT. Protein product: CAIRQSQNTGELFF. Full variable domain (outside the CDR3, taken from reference TRBV7-8 and TRBJ2-2): GAGVSQSPRYKVAKRGQDVALRCDPISGHVSLFWYQQALGQGPEFLTYFQNEAQLDKSGLPSDRFFAERPEGSVSTLKIQRTQQEDSAVYLCAIRQSQNTGELFFGEGSRLTVL.

In its sample, this clonotype was seen many times. The chain employs TRBV27 and TRBJ2-7, with TRBD1 matching 7 bases. The trim removed 3 bases at V and 3 bases at J, leaving 2 bases unmatched. This CDR3 is 13 amino acids long. CDR1 is MNHEY and CDR2 is SMNVEV in the germline V gene (reference sequence). DNA of the CDR3: TGTGCCAGCAGTTTGACAGGGAACTACGAGCAGTACTTC. Its protein is CASSLTGNYEQYF.

The chain couples TRBV4-2 to TRBJ2-3, with 13 bases fitting TRBD2. The J segment lost 7 bases and the V segment lost 4 bases, leaving 5 bases of the junction unmatched. Germline V lookup: CDR1 LGHNA, CDR2 YNFKEQ. The CDR3 is 15 residues long. The chain's CDR3 is CASSPTSGGVYTQYF. CDR3 nucleotide sequence: TGTGCCAGCAGCCCAACTAGCGGGGGGGTTTATACGCAGTATTTT.

This clonotype was seen many times. The V and J genes are TRBV12-3 or TRBV12-4 and TRBJ1-6; 7 nucleotides line up with TRBD1. The CDR3 consists of 18 residues. V shed 5 bases and J 5 bases; nucleotides not matched to a gene: 15. The DNA for the CDR3 is TGTGCCAGCAGTCCCGGTTATTGGACAGGCGTAGATAATTCACCCCTCCACTTT. Amino acids: CASSPGYWTGVDNSPLHF.

This clonotype was seen a handful of times. The chain joins TRBV20-1 to TRBJ2-2, with no clear D. The CDR3 has 13 amino acids. V was trimmed by 3 bases and J by 0 bases, leaving 5 bases between them. The germline V gene encodes CDR1 DFQATT and CDR2 SNEGSKA (reference sequence). This CDR3 is CSARDPNTGELFF. The CDR3 nucleotides read TGCAGTGCTAGGGACCCGAACACCGGGGAGCTGTTTTTT.

The chain is built from TRBV11-2 and TRBJ1-1, with D possibly being TRBD1 (6 bases). Germline V lookup: CDR1 SGHAT, CDR2 FQNNGV. V shed 7 bases and J shed 0 bases, with 18 bases lying between them. The CDR3 consists of 16 residues. CDR3 loop: CASNPQRGTLNTEAFF. The CDR3 region has the DNA TGTGCCAGCAACCCCCAAAGGGGGACACTGAACACTGAAGCTTTCTTT.

The table lists this clonotype with a few counts. The V and J genes are TRBV10-3 and TRBJ2-5; no reliable D call. CDR3 length: 13 amino acids. The V gene's germline CDR1 is ENHRY and CDR2 SYGVKD. V gave up 0 bases and J gave up 2 bases, with 4 bases separating them. The CDR3 bases are TGTGCCATCAGTGAGTCCCAGCAAGAGACCCAGTACTTC. This sequence encodes CAISESQQETQYF.

The chain has TRBV3-1 and TRBJ1-2; D unresolved. Germline V lookup: CDR1 LGHDT, CDR2 YNNKEL (reference sequence). This CDR3 has 13 residues. V was clipped by 4 bases and J by 6 bases, with 12 bases between them. The DNA of the CDR3 is TGTGCCAGCAGCCCCCAGACTGATAATGGCTACACCTTC. This sequence encodes CASSPQTDNGYTF.

J is TRBJ2-7 and V is TRBV12-3 or TRBV12-4, with TRBD2 matching over 7 bases. The CDR3 covers 14 residues. Trimming cost V 6 bases and J 3 bases; bases outside gene matches: 8. The CDR3 nucleotides read TGTGCCAGCAGGCACAGCGGGAACCACTACGAGCAGTACTTC. Translating gives CASRHSGNHYEQYF.

In this sample, this clonotype turned up a few times. This chain joins TRBV10-2 and TRBJ2-4, with a tentative D call TRBD2 (6 bases). The V gene's germline CDR1 is WSHSY and CDR2 SAAADI. Trimming pared 3 bases from V and 0 bases from J, leaving 15 bases between. The CDR3 spans 17 residues. CDR3 in amino acids: CASSDRRASLAKNIQYF. The CDR3 nucleotides read TGCGCCAGCAGTGACCGGAGGGCTTCACTAGCCAAAAACATTCAGTACTTC.

The chain employs TRBV3-1 and TRBJ2-7; 8 positions match TRBD2. In germline, CDR1 is LGHDT, CDR2 YNNKEL (reference sequence). This CDR3 is built from 14 residues. J lost 4 bases, V lost 1 base, and 3 bases had no gene match. The CDR3 sequence: CASSQGGLGYEQYF. The CDR3 DNA reads TGTGCCAGCAGCCAAGGGGGACTAGGGTACGAGCAGTACTTC.

This clonotype was counted ten times or more. This chain links TRBV28 with TRBJ2-7; TRBD2 matches at 15 bases. Germline V gives CDR1 MDHEN, CDR2 SYDVKM. The CDR3 extends over 15 amino acids. The V gene end was trimmed by 5 bases and the J gene end by 4 bases; junction bases not matched to a gene: 3. The CDR3 reads CASSPGLAGGYEQYF. The CDR3 nucleotides read TGTGCCAGCAGTCCCGGACTAGCGGGAGGGTACGAGCAGTACTTC.

This clonotype occurred a few times. The gene calls are TRBV5-1 and TRBJ2-1, with TRBD2 matching 10 bases. The J segment lost 3 bases and the V segment lost 2 bases, leaving 5 bases of the junction unmatched. Germline CDR1 SGHRS, CDR2 YFSETQ. The length of the CDR3 is 16 residues. For the CDR3, the DNA is TGCGCCAGCAGCTTATGGACTAGCGGAGACTACAATGAGCAGTTCTTC. Protein product: CASSLWTSGDYNEQFF.

The rearrangement links TRBV5-1 to TRBJ2-1; maybe TRBD2 (7 bases). The V end lost 6 bases, the J end lost 0 bases, and 19 bases lay between the germline ends. CDR1 and CDR2 from the germline V gene are SGHRS and YFSETQ. The CDR3 covers 17 residues. CDR3 nucleotides: TGCGCCAGCACCGGGGGGCCCGAGAGGAGCTCCTACAATGAGCAGTTCTTC. It translates to CASTGGPERSSYNEQFF.

The rearrangement joins TRBV12-3 or TRBV12-4 to TRBJ1-3, with D unclear. CDR3 length equals 12 residues. Between the trimmed V and J ends, which lost 4 bases and 4 bases, there was a span of 5 bases. In DNA, the CDR3 is TGTGCCAGCAGTTGGACGGGAAACACCATATATTTT. Translated, it gives CASSWTGNTIYF.

This chain joins TRBV6-4 and TRBJ2-2; the match to TRBD2 covers 8 bases. The trim removed 5 bases at V and 4 bases at J, leaving 15 bases unmatched. Germline assignment: CDR1 MRHNA and CDR2 SNTAGT. This CDR3 is built from 18 residues. CDR3 loop: CASSLTPRSGGSTGELFF. CDR3 DNA: TGTGCCAGCAGTCTAACCCCGCGTTCGGGAGGGAGCACCGGGGAGCTGTTTTTT.

This clonotype showed up just a few times. The chain couples TRBV12-3 or TRBV12-4 to TRBJ2-7, with 7 bases lining up with TRBD2. With 5 bases clipped from V and 5 bases from J, the junction kept 15 bases outside the gene matches. The CDR3 loop spans 16 amino acids. The CDR3 DNA is TGTGCCAGCAGTCCAGAACGGGGAGGGAAAGGGGACGAGCAGTACTTC. Its protein product is CASSPERGGKGDEQYF.

This clonotype came up a few times. The V gene is TRBV28, the J gene TRBJ2-7; TRBD1 matches at 9 bases. Per the germline V gene, CDR1 is MDHEN and CDR2 is SYDVKM. This CDR3 has 15 amino acids. J lost 4 bases, V lost 4 bases, and 8 bases had no gene match. CDR3 protein: CASSSPAGQGYEQYV. The CDR3 DNA follows: TGTGCCAGCAGTTCCCCAGCAGGACAGGGGTACGAGCAGTACGTC.

This clonotype was recorded a few times. V and J are TRBV10-3 and TRBJ2-5; D may be TRBD2 (6 bases). Germline-derived CDR1 and CDR2 are ENHRY and SYGVKD. The CDR3 is made up of 13 amino acids. V lost 3 bases and J lost 5, with 10 bases in between. CDR3: CAISDMGRETQYF. DNA of the CDR3: TGTGCCATCAGTGATATGGGGAGGGAGACCCAGTACTTC.

This clonotype was counted between two and nine times. The rearrangement uses TRBV12-3 or TRBV12-4 and TRBJ2-1; weak D call: TRBD2 (5 bases). V was shortened by 5 bases and J by 9 bases, with 14 bases between the two germline ends. The length of the CDR3 is 13 residues. As DNA, the CDR3 is TGTGCCAGCAGTGCCGAACTAGTTCTTGAGCAGTTCTTC. Translation: CASSAELVLEQFF.

The genes are TRBV20-1 and TRBJ1-4, with D perhaps matching TRBD1 (5 bases). Trimming left V 6 bases short and J 5 bases short, with 13 bases between. The V gene's germline CDR1 is DFQATT and CDR2 SNEGSKA (reference sequence). This CDR3 spans 13 amino acids. This CDR3 is CSARTPENEKLFF. The CDR3 coding sequence is TGCAGTGCCAGGACACCCGAAAATGAAAAACTGTTTTTT.

This chain links TRBV18 with TRBJ1-1; TRBD1 matches at 8 bases. CDR1 KGHSH and CDR2 LQKENI come from the germline V gene. This CDR3 is 15 amino acids long. V was pared by 3 bases and J by 4 bases, with 7 bases of the junction left unmatched. CDR3 in DNA: TGTGCCAGCTCACCCCCCGGACAGGGAACCACTGAAGCTTTCTTT. Amino acids: CASSPPGQGTTEAFF.

The chain employs TRBV5-1 and TRBJ2-3; no definite D call. The V gene lost 1 base and the J gene lost 2 bases, with 8 bases spanning the gap. This CDR3 is 14 amino acids long. In germline, CDR1 is SGHRS, CDR2 YFSETQ. The CDR3 DNA reads TGCGCCAGCAGCTTGTCGGATTTCACAGATACGCAGTATTTT. Translated, it gives CASSLSDFTDTQYF. Full variable domain (missing parts from reference TRBV5-1 and TRBJ2-3): KAGVTQTPRYLIKTRGQQVTLSCSPISGHRSVSWYQQTPGQGLQFLFEYFSETQRNKGNFPGRFSGRQFSNSRSEMNVSTLELGDSALYLCASSLSDFTDTQYFGPGTRLTVL.